Each of the 21 T cell receptor beta chains below was sequenced from the same sample in a study of blood T cell repertoires in COVID-19. Sequencing used immunoSEQ multiplex PCR; TCRdb keeps in-frame clones, though not all of them. The sample lists roughly 200,000 clones, around 85% occurring once. What was sequenced was peripheral blood. The receptor set was obtained from a woman in her sixties with acute or convalescent COVID-19.

On this clone itself: Other DNA sequences within the sample encode an identical CDR3. The CDR3 protein is CAISDQGYEQYV. The CDR3 DNA reads TGTGCCATCAGTGACCAGGGGTACGAGCAGTACGTC. The chain joins TRBV10-3 to TRBJ2-7; D might be TRBD1 (6 bases). Between the trimmed V and J ends, which lost 3 bases and 4 bases, there was a span of 7 bases. Germline V gene data show CDR1 as ENHRY and CDR2 as SYGVKD. This CDR3 comprises 12 residues.

This clone was seen a single time. The genes are TRBV6-6 and TRBJ2-1; D not resolved. Between the trimmed V and J ends, which lost 3 bases and 6 bases, there was a span of 6 bases. Germline V gene data show CDR1 as MNHNY and CDR2 as SVGAGI (reference sequence). The CDR3 has 12 amino acids. CDR3 DNA sequence: TGTGCCAGCAGTTATCGTTCCAATGAGCAGTTCTTC. Translation gives CASSYRSNEQFF.

J is TRBJ1-1 and V is TRBV2; D is perhaps TRBD1 (6 bases). Germline V gives CDR1 SNHLY, CDR2 FYNNEI. Trimming cost V 3 bases and J 3 bases, with 11 bases left between them. The CDR3 loop spans 14 amino acids. This CDR3 is CASSEQGRDTEAFF. The CDR3 DNA sequence: TGTGCCAGCAGTGAGCAGGGGCGGGACACTGAAGCTTTCTTT.

The rearrangement uses TRBV6-5 and TRBJ2-2, with 7 bases that match TRBD2. This CDR3 spans 16 amino acids. Germline-derived CDR1 and CDR2 are MNHEY and SVGAGI. With V trimmed by 0 bases and J by 3 bases, 4 bases remained unmatched. DNA for the CDR3: TGTGCCAGCAGTTACTCGGCTAGCGGCTACACCGGGGAGCTGTTTTTT. It encodes CASSYSASGYTGELFF.

The V call is TRBV19, the J call TRBJ1-1, with D possibly matching TRBD1 (5 bases). Trimming cost V 8 bases and J 6 bases, with 19 bases left between them. Germline V gene data show CDR1 as LNHDA and CDR2 as SQIVND (reference sequence). The CDR3 spans 14 residues. CDR3 coding DNA: TGTGCCAGTTCGTCAGGGCAGGGAACGGCTGAAGCTTTCTTT. Its translation is CASSSGQGTAEAFF.

This chain links TRBV6-6 with TRBJ1-5; 8 bases map to TRBD1. The junction had 8 bases not matched to a gene; V was cut back by 7 bases and J by 6 bases. Germline assignment: CDR1 MNHNY and CDR2 SVGAGI (reference sequence). The CDR3 consists of 14 residues. CDR3 sequence: CASTQGAGSQPQHF. Written as DNA, the CDR3 is TGTGCCAGCACCCAGGGGGCTGGAAGTCAGCCCCAGCATTTT.

The chain combines TRBV15 with TRBJ2-2; unclear D gene. Between the trimmed V and J ends, which lost 5 bases and 0 bases, there was a span of 7 bases. CDR3 length: 14 amino acids. Per the germline V gene, CDR1 is LNHNV and CDR2 is YYDKDF (reference sequence). In DNA form, the CDR3 reads TGTGCCACCAGCGTGGCAACGAACACCGGGGAGCTGTTTTTT. Its protein product is CATSVATNTGELFF. Full variable domain (remainder filled in from reference TRBV15 and TRBJ2-2): DAMVIQNPRYQVTQFGKPVTLSCSQTLNHNVMYWYQQKSSQAPKLLFHYYDKDFNNEADTPDNFQSRRPNTSFCFLDIRSPGLGDTAMYLCATSVATNTGELFFGEGSRLTVL.

This chain uses TRBV5-1 with TRBJ1-3; 8 nucleotides match TRBD1. Germline values: CDR1 SGHRS, CDR2 YFSETQ. V lost 4 bases to trimming and J lost 5 bases; unmatched junction nucleotides: 8. The CDR3 consists of 15 residues. Here the CDR3 reads CASSDPQGARNTIYF. For the CDR3, the DNA is TGCGCCAGCAGCGACCCCCAGGGGGCTAGAAACACCATATATTTT.

This chain joins TRBV11-2 and TRBJ1-1, with D possibly matching TRBD1 (6 bases). There are 15 residues in the CDR3. Germline V gives CDR1 SGHAT, CDR2 FQNNGV. With 3 bases removed from V and 0 bases from J, the gap between germline ends came to 11 bases. In nucleotides, the CDR3 is TGTGCCAGCAGCTTCCGACAGGTGATGAACACTGAAGCTTTCTTT. This codes for CASSFRQVMNTEAFF.

This chain connects TRBV9 to TRBJ1-1; 8 nucleotides line up with TRBD1. CDR1 is SGDLS and CDR2 is YYNGEE in the germline V gene. Trimming took 4 bases from V and 3 from J; bases not matched to a gene: 2. This CDR3 is 13 amino acids long. In DNA form, the CDR3 reads TGTGCCAGCAGCTCGACAGGGGACACTGAAGCTTTCTTT. Translation: CASSSTGDTEAFF.

J is TRBJ1-5 and V is TRBV6-5; D is possibly TRBD1 (5 bases). Per the germline V gene, CDR1 is MNHEY and CDR2 is SVGAGI. The CDR3 runs to 14 residues. V was pared by 4 bases and J by 1 base, with 8 bases between. In nucleotides, the CDR3 is TGTGCCAGCAGTTCAGGGATAAGCAATCAGCCCCAGCATTTT. Translating it yields CASSSGISNQPQHF.

This rearrangement joins TRBV24-1 to TRBJ1-2; D perhaps matches TRBD1 (5 bases). Germline CDR1 and CDR2: KGHDR and SFDVKD. This CDR3 is 15 amino acids long. V was cut by 4 bases and J by 4 bases, with 15 bases left in between. CDR3 nucleotides: TGTGCCACCAGTGAGGGGCTTCCTTCCCTCTATGGCTACACCTTC. This codes for CATSEGLPSLYGYTF.

The CDR3 DNA reads TGTGCCAGCAGCCCTAGATTTAGCAATCAGCCCCAGCATTTT. It encodes CASSPRFSNQPQHF. V is TRBV28 and J is TRBJ1-5; D gene unclear. The CDR3 contains 14 residues. The germline V gene has CDR1 MDHEN and CDR2 SYDVKM. V dropped 6 bases and J dropped 0 bases, with 9 bases sitting between them.

This CDR3 is CSVWEFEAFF. The CDR3 DNA reads as TGCAGCGTTTGGGAGTTTGAAGCTTTCTTT. V and J are TRBV29-1 and TRBJ1-1; D remains unclear. Germline V CDR1 and CDR2: SQVTM, ANQGSEA. Trimming left V 5 bases short and J 7 bases short, with 8 bases between. CDR3 size: 10 residues.

This clone was picked up one time. This chain joins TRBV9 and TRBJ2-5, with a tentative D call TRBD1 (6 bases). Germline CDR1 reads SGDLS; CDR2 reads YYNGEE. V was cut by 1 base and J by 3 bases, with 13 bases left in between. The CDR3 sequence is 15 residues long. The CDR3 DNA is TGTGCCAGCAGCGTACCAGAAACAGGGAAAGAGACCCAGTACTTC. It is translated as CASSVPETGKETQYF.

The CDR3 loop reads CACGQGDSNQPQHF. The CDR3 DNA reads TGTGCCTGCGGACAGGGGGATAGCAATCAGCCCCAGCATTTT. The J gene is TRBJ1-5, the V gene TRBV30; 10 bases fit TRBD1. V lost 6 bases, J lost 0 bases, and 2 bases stayed unmatched. The V gene's germline CDR1 is GTSNPN and CDR2 SVGIG (reference sequence). The CDR3 loop spans 14 amino acids.

This sequence joins TRBV11-1 and TRBJ1-1, with D maybe TRBD1 (6 bases). V gave up 1 base and J gave up 7 bases, with 16 bases separating them. Per germline, CDR1 SGHAT and CDR2 FQDESV (reference sequence). CDR3 size: 15 residues. This CDR3 reads CASSLVGRGMVEAFF. CDR3 bases: TGTGCCAGCAGCTTAGTGGGGAGGGGGATGGTTGAAGCTTTCTTT.

This chain links TRBV29-1 with TRBJ1-1, with a possible D match to TRBD1 (5 bases). The V gene's germline CDR1 is SQVTM and CDR2 ANQGSEA. Trimming removed 2 bases from V and 3 bases from J, with 13 bases in between. This CDR3 has 14 amino acids. The CDR3 is CSVERRGSDTEAFF. CDR3 coding DNA: TGCAGCGTTGAACGAAGGGGCAGCGACACTGAAGCTTTCTTT.

The count of this clone is one. The chain recombines TRBV28 with TRBJ2-1; TRBD2 agrees at 8 bases. Germline CDR1 and CDR2: MDHEN and SYDVKM. V lost 4 bases to trimming and J lost 9 bases; unmatched junction nucleotides: 11. The CDR3 length is 15 residues. CDR3 loop: CASSSGGVGSPEQFF. CDR3 nucleotide sequence: TGTGCCAGCAGTTCGGGGGGGGTAGGGAGTCCTGAGCAGTTCTTC.

The chain uses TRBV21-1 and TRBJ1-1. TRBV21-1 is a listed pseudogene. The CDR3 extends over 17 amino acids. The CDR3 here is CASSKERAPEGNTEAFF. As DNA, the CDR3 is TGTGCCAGCAGCAAAGAGAGGGCTCCGGAGGGCAACACTGAAGCTTTCTTT.

This chain uses TRBV19 with TRBJ2-1; TRBD2 is a possible D gene (6 bases). Trimming stripped 7 bases from V and 8 bases from J, with 15 bases between. Germline V lookup: CDR1 LNHDA, CDR2 SQIVND (reference sequence). This CDR3 region has 13 residues. CDR3 sequence: CASMGGAADEQFF. CDR3 DNA sequence: TGTGCCAGTATGGGGGGAGCGGCGGATGAGCAGTTCTTC.